One sample yielded the 13 T cell receptor beta chains listed below, sequenced in a study of blood T cell repertoires in COVID-19. Assay: immunoSEQ multiplex PCR; the TCRdb copy retains only in-frame clones and omits some. The sample includes over 150,000 clones, roughly 90% of them seen just once. The sequenced material came from peripheral blood. These TCRs come from a woman in her fifties or sixties who had recovered from COVID-19.

This CDR3 reads CASSLNLGGSGNTIYF. The CDR3 DNA reads as TGTGCCAGCAGCCTCAACCTAGGTGGCAGTGGAAACACCATATATTTT. The V and J genes are TRBV5-6 and TRBJ1-3; D not resolved. CDR1 is SGHDT, CDR2 YYEEEE, per germline. The CDR3 consists of 16 residues. Deletions cut 4 bases from V and 3 bases from J, with 17 bases between.

This clone was seen just once. V and J are TRBV10-2 and TRBJ1-2; 9 bases agree with TRBD1. This CDR3 is 13 amino acids long. In germline, CDR1 is WSHSY, CDR2 SAAADI. Trimming removed 6 bases from V and 8 bases from J; junction bases left unmatched: 7. CDR3 region: CASSDGQGLGYTF. In DNA, the CDR3 is TGCGCCAGCAGCGACGGACAGGGGTTAGGCTACACCTTC.

The chain links TRBV30 to TRBJ1-2, with a weak D call TRBD1 (5 bases). CDR3 length equals 17 residues. The ends were cut back, 4 bases at V and 4 bases at J, with 25 bases in the middle. Germline-derived CDR1 and CDR2 are GTSNPN and SVGIG (reference sequence). For the CDR3, the DNA is TGTGCCTGGACCCCCGATGGTCTCGGCCAGGGCGTCTATGGCTACACCTTC. Translated: CAWTPDGLGQGVYGYTF.

The chain employs TRBV3-1 (or the pseudogene TRBV3-2) and TRBJ2-3; TRBD2 aligns across 11 bases. Germline values: CDR1 LGHDT, CDR2 YNNKEL (reference sequence). V lost 6 bases, J lost 4 bases, and 3 bases stayed unmatched. The CDR3 is 14 amino acids. The CDR3 DNA is TGTGCCAGCAGTCCTAGCGGGGGGTCAGATACGCAGTATTTT. This encodes CASSPSGGSDTQYF.

This clone has a single count. The chain carries TRBV11-2 and TRBJ1-2; D perhaps matches TRBD1 (5 bases). This CDR3 comprises 12 residues. Trimming removed 4 bases from V and 8 bases from J, with 11 bases in between. CDR1 is SGHAT and CDR2 is FQNNGV in the germline V gene. CDR3 loop: CASSSKRGGYTF. In DNA, the CDR3 is TGTGCCAGCAGCTCCAAAAGGGGAGGCTACACCTTC.

The rearrangement joins TRBV10-3 to TRBJ1-1, with TRBD1 matching over 7 bases. CDR1 is ENHRY and CDR2 is SYGVKD in the germline V gene. V was clipped by 8 bases and J by 1 base; unmatched bases: 4. The CDR3 is 13 residues long. This CDR3 is CAIWTGQNTEAFF. In DNA form, the CDR3 reads TGTGCCATCTGGACAGGCCAGAACACTGAAGCTTTCTTT.

The chain carries TRBV19 and TRBJ2-5; 12 positions agree with TRBD2. With 4 bases clipped from V and 4 bases from J, the junction kept 7 bases outside the gene matches. In germline, CDR1 is LNHDA, CDR2 SQIVND (reference sequence). The CDR3 runs 16 residues. CDR3 DNA: TGTGCCAGTAGTACCCGGACTAGCGGGACTTTAGAGACCCAGTACTTC. Translated: CASSTRTSGTLETQYF.

The genes are TRBV12-5 and TRBJ1-3, with D perhaps matching TRBD1 (6 bases). V was pared by 7 bases and J by 0 bases, with 13 bases between. The germline V gene encodes CDR1 LGHNT and CDR2 FRNRAP. The CDR3 contains 15 residues. The DNA of the CDR3 is TGTGCTAGTGCCTTCGCACAGGGCTCTGGAAACACCATATATTTT. Its translation is CASAFAQGSGNTIYF.

V and J are TRBV10-3 and TRBJ2-2; 10 nucleotides agree with TRBD1. Germline trimming cut 10 bases from V and 5 bases from J; bases unmatched to any gene: 10. Germline loops: CDR1 ENHRY, CDR2 SYGVKD. CDR3 size: 15 residues. The CDR3 here is CATSTTGGPTGELFF. CDR3 DNA sequence: TGTGCCACCTCGACGACAGGGGGCCCGACCGGGGAGCTGTTTTTT.

The chain combines TRBV7-9 with TRBJ1-2; 12 positions agree with TRBD1. Germline V gene lookup returns CDR1 SEHNR and CDR2 FQNEAQ (reference sequence). V lost 4 bases to trimming and J lost 4 bases; unmatched junction nucleotides: 7. This CDR3 has 16 amino acids. The CDR3: CASSYNRDRGLYGYTF. The CDR3 DNA reads TGTGCCAGCAGCTACAACCGGGACAGGGGGCTCTATGGCTACACCTTC.

The V gene is TRBV6-5, the J gene TRBJ2-3; a possible D gene is TRBD2 (6 bases). This CDR3 contains 16 residues. Germline V CDR1 and CDR2: MNHEY, SVGAGI. Between the trimmed V and J ends, which lost 2 bases and 3 bases, there was a span of 15 bases. The CDR3, as DNA: TGTGCCAGCAGTTACGTGCGGGGCCCAGGGACAGATACGCAGTATTTT. Translated, it gives CASSYVRGPGTDTQYF.

This chain links TRBV12-3 or TRBV12-4 with TRBJ1-2, with D perhaps TRBD1 (5 bases). The CDR3 runs to 13 residues. V was pared by 6 bases and J by 6 bases, with 14 bases between. Written as DNA, the CDR3 is TGTGCCAGCAGCACAGGCGTCCTTAATGGCTACACCTTC. Translating it yields CASSTGVLNGYTF.

As DNA, the CDR3 is TGTGCCTGGAGTACGGGACAGACGGTACAGCCCCAGCATTTT. As protein: CAWSTGQTVQPQHF. The chain employs TRBV30 and TRBJ1-5; 7 nucleotides line up with TRBD1. J lost 7 bases, V lost 2 bases, and 8 bases had no gene match. Per the germline V gene, CDR1 is GTSNPN and CDR2 is SVGIG (reference sequence). The CDR3 extends over 14 amino acids.